The 2 T cell receptor beta chains presented below share a single source sample, sequenced in a study of CD8 T cells in Susac syndrome. Reverse transcription of roughly 0.5 to 1 ug RNA was carried out with random hexamers. TCRdb called the immunoSEQ multiplex PCR reads again in MiXCR, with one record for every CDR3 protein. The data show 130,000 to 150,000 distinct CDR3 sequences, about 94% seen once. The sample consisted of CD8+ T cells from PBMCs. These receptors originate from a human donor in good health.

The chain employs TRBV7-8 and TRBJ2-1; 7 bases map to TRBD2. V was clipped by 1 base and J by 10 bases; unmatched bases: 13. Germline V gene lookup returns CDR1 SGHVS and CDR2 FQNEAQ. This CDR3 region has 16 residues. The CDR3 region is CASSLEVAGAVGEQFF. The CDR3, as DNA: TGTGCCAGCAGCTTAGAAGTGGCGGGAGCCGTCGGAGAGCAGTTCTTC. Drawing the rest from reference TRBV7-8 and TRBJ2-1, the complete variable domain is GAGVSQSPRYKVAKRGQDVALRCDPISGHVSLFWYQQALGQGPEFLTYFQNEAQLDKSGLPSDRFFAERPEGSVSTLKIQRTQQEDSAVYLCASSLEVAGAVGEQFFGPGTRLTVL.

V usage is TRBV4-3 and J usage is TRBJ2-1; 11 positions match TRBD2. The length of the CDR3 is 18 residues. V trimming: 0 bases; J trimming: 3 bases; junction bases outside the gene matches: 7. The germline CDR1 and CDR2 sequences are LGHNA and YSLEER. The CDR3 spells CASSQDPGTSGNYNEQFF. Here the CDR3 DNA reads TGCGCCAGCAGCCAAGATCCCGGGACTAGCGGAAACTACAATGAGCAGTTCTTC.